Listed below are T cell receptor beta chains from one sample, sequenced in a study of T-cell memory formation after mild COVID-19. Each CDR3 protein is one row after TCRdb ran MiXCR on the 5' RACE reads. Of about 560,000 distinct CDR3 sequences in the sample, roughly 17% were seen once. Input material: PBMCs or a T cell subset sorted from them (not recorded which). The origin of the receptors is an adult woman who had mild COVID-19 (a few samples of this study predate the infection). Cell type and time point are not known. CDR3s include the opening cysteine and the closing phenylalanine or tryptophan. A D gene is named only where the DNA matches it firmly. Clone size is not always given. Where it is, it says once, few, many or a class for expanded clones.

D gene: .
clone size: .
J gene: TRBJ1-2
V gene: TRBV6-5
CDR3 protein: CASTSPNGQGLWGYTF
CDR3 DNA: TGTGCCAGCACCTCCCCCAACGGGCAGGGGCTATGGGGCTACACCTTC

D gene: TRBD1
clone size: few
J gene: TRBJ1-6
V gene: TRBV4-2
CDR3 protein: CASSQVTGDIHSPLHF
CDR3 DNA: TGTGCCAGCAGCCAAGTGACAGGGGATATCCATTCACCCCTCCACTTT

D gene: .
clone size: .
J gene: TRBJ2-5
V gene: TRBV24-1
CDR3 protein: CATSEGEETQYF
CDR3 DNA: TGTGCCACCAGTGAGGGGGAAGAGACCCAGTACTTC

D gene: TRBD2
clone size: .
J gene: TRBJ2-1
V gene: TRBV2
CDR3 protein: CASSGVLAGGNNEQFF
CDR3 DNA: TGTGCCAGCAGCGGGGTTCTAGCGGGGGGGAACAATGAGCAGTTCTTC

D gene: .
clone size: .
J gene: TRBJ1-1
V gene: TRBV6-5
CDR3 protein: CASSTAGRAEAFF
CDR3 DNA: TGTGCCAGCTCAACAGCGGGGAGGGCTGAAGCTTTCTTT

D gene: .
clone size: once
J gene: TRBJ2-6
V gene: TRBV27
CDR3 protein: CASSSAGYSGANVLTF
CDR3 DNA: TGTGCCAGCAGTTCCGCCGGATACTCTGGGGCCAACGTCCTGACTTTC

D gene: .
clone size: .
J gene: TRBJ2-1
V gene: TRBV11-3
CDR3 protein: CASSLRGDNEQFF
CDR3 DNA: TGTGCCAGCAGCTTACGAGGAGACAATGAGCAGTTCTTC

D gene: .
clone size: few
J gene: TRBJ2-5
V gene: TRBV3-1
CDR3 protein: CASSRRTTLETQYF
CDR3 DNA: TGTGCCAGCAGCCGGCGGACTACCTTAGAGACCCAGTACTTC

D gene: .
clone size: .
J gene: TRBJ2-2
V gene: TRBV12-3/TRBV12-4
CDR3 protein: CASNSPSVALGTGELFF
CDR3 DNA: TGTGCCAGCAACTCCCCGAGCGTCGCTCTTGGGACCGGGGAGCTGTTTTTT

D gene: .
clone size: .
J gene: TRBJ2-7
V gene: TRBV6-5
CDR3 protein: CASSYGRRGYYEQYF
CDR3 DNA: TGTGCCAGCAGTTACGGGAGGAGGGGATACTACGAGCAGTACTTC

D gene: TRBD1
clone size: few
J gene: TRBJ2-7
V gene: TRBV5-1
CDR3 protein: CASSFSDRPREQYF
CDR3 DNA: TGCGCCAGCAGCTTCTCGGACAGGCCTCGTGAGCAGTACTTC